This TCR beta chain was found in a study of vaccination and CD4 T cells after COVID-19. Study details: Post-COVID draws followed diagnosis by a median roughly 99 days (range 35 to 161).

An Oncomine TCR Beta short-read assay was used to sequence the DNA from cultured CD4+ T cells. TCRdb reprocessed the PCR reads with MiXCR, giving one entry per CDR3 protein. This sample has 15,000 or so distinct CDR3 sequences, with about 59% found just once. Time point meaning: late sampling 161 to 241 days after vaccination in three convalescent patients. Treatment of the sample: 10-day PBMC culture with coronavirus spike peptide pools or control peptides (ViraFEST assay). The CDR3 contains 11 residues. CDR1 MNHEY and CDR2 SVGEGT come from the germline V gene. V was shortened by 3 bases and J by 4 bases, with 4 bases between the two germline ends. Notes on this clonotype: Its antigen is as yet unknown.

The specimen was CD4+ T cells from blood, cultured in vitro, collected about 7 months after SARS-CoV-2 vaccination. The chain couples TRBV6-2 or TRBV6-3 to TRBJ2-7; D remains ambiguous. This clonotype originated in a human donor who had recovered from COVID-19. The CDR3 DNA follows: TGTGCCAGCAGTTATCAGTACGAGCAGTACTTC. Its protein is CASSYQYEQYF.